The 5 T cell receptor beta chains given below trace back to one sample, sequenced in a study of T cells in Graves' hyperthyroidism and ophthalmopathy. RNA transcripts provided the source from which TCR beta CDR3 regions were amplified. In the first-round RT-PCR of the TCR CDR3, the HTBI primer set was used. TCRdb reprocessed the multiplex PCR reads with MiXCR, giving one entry per CDR3 protein. The data contain about 380,000 distinct CDR3 sequences, approximately 15% of them singletons. The sample taken for sequencing was blood. Source of these receptors: a man younger than 40 with Graves' hyperthyroidism that later progressed to Graves' ophthalmopathy.

This clonotype was seen a few times. The rearrangement uses TRBV28 and TRBJ1-2, with D possibly TRBD1 on 6 matching bases. CDR3 length equals 16 residues. Trimming cost V 2 bases and J 0 bases, with 13 bases left between them. From germline, CDR1 is MDHEN and CDR2 SYDVKM. The CDR3 protein is CASSLGGGPPNYGYTF. The CDR3 DNA sequence: TGTGCCAGCAGTTTAGGCGGGGGCCCCCCTAACTATGGCTACACCTTC.

This clonotype was recorded a few times. The rearrangement links TRBV9 to TRBJ2-7, with D tentatively TRBD1 (7 bases). Germline CDR1 SGDLS, CDR2 YYNGEE. The CDR3 consists of 16 residues. The germline V and J ends were trimmed by 4 bases and 0 bases, with 17 bases remaining between them. The CDR3 here is CASSPRSGGTSYEQYF. The CDR3 DNA reads TGTGCCAGCAGCCCCCGGTCAGGGGGGACCTCCTACGAGCAGTACTTC.

This clonotype turned up a few times. The J gene is TRBJ2-7, the V gene TRBV12-3 or TRBV12-4; 7 nucleotides align to TRBD1. V trimming: 6 bases; J trimming: 5 bases; junction bases outside the gene matches: 4. The length of the CDR3 is 12 residues. CDR3 nucleotide sequence: TGTGCCAGCAGGCGAACAGGGGACGAGCAGTACTTC. Translated: CASRRTGDEQYF.

This clonotype was seen more than once but under ten times. A read error is possible here, since a much larger clone lies one base away. The chain has TRBV11-2 and TRBJ1-1; no firm D call. The CDR3 totals 12 residues. Trimming cost V 10 bases and J 4 bases, with 13 bases left between them. Germline CDR1 and CDR2: SGHAT and FQNNGV. The CDR3 protein is CATSTMSTEAFF. The CDR3, as DNA: TGTGCCACCAGTACTATGAGCACTGAAGCTTTCTTT.

This clonotype has just a few counts. The chain has TRBV4-1 and TRBJ2-3; 12 nucleotides align to TRBD2. CDR1 is MGHRA and CDR2 is YSYEKL in the germline V gene. Trimming took 6 bases from V and 5 from J; bases not matched to a gene: 6. The CDR3 is made up of 15 amino acids. The CDR3 sequence: CASSYGTSGLDTQYF. In DNA form, the CDR3 reads TGCGCCAGCAGTTACGGGACTAGCGGGCTAGATACGCAGTATTTT.